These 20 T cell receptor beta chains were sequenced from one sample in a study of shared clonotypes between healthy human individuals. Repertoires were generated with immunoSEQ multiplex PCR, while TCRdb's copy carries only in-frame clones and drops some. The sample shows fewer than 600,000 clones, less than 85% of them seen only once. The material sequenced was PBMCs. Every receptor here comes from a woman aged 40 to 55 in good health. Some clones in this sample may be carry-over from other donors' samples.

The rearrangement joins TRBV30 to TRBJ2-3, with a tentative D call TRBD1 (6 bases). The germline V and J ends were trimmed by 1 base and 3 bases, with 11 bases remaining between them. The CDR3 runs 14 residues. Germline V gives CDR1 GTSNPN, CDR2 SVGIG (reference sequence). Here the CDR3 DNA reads TGTGCCTGGAGTGGGGGGCTCGGTACAGATACGCAGTATTTT. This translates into CAWSGGLGTDTQYF.

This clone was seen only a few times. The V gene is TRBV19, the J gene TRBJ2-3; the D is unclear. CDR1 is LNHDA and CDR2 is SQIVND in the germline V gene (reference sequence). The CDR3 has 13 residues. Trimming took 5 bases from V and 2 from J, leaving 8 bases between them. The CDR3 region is CASSEGYTDTQYF. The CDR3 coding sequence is TGTGCCAGTAGTGAAGGATACACAGATACGCAGTATTTT.

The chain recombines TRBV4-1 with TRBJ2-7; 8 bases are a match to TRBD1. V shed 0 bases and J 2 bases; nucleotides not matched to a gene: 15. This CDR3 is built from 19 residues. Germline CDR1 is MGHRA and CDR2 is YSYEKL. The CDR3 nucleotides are TGCGCCAGCAGCCAAGAGCCAGGGGGCCCTGGAGCCTGGACCTACGAGCAGTACTTC. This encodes CASSQEPGGPGAWTYEQYF.

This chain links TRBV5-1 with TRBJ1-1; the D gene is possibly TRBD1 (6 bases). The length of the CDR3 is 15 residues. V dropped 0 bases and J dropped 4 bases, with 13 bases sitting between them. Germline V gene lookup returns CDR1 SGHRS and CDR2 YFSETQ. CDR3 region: CASSLVGQGSTEAFF. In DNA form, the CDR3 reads TGCGCCAGCAGCTTGGTGGGGCAGGGGAGCACTGAAGCTTTCTTT.

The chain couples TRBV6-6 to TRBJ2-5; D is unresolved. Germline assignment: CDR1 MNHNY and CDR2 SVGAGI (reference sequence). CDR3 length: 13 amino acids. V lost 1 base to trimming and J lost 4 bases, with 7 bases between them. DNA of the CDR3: TGTGCCAGCAGTTACTTTCCGAGAGAGACCCAGTACTTC. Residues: CASSYFPRETQYF.

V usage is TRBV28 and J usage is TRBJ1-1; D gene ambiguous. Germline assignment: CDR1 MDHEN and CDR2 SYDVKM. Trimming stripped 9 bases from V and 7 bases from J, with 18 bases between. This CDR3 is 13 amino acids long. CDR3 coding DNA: TGTGCCAGTTCCGGTCCCAGACATCATGAAGCTTTCTTT. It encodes CASSGPRHHEAFF.

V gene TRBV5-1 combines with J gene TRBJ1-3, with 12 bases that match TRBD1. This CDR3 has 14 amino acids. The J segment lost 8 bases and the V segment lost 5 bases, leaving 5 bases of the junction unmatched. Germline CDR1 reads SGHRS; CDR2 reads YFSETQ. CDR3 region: CASSWGQGADTIYF. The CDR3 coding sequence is TGCGCCAGCAGTTGGGGACAGGGGGCTGACACCATATATTTT.

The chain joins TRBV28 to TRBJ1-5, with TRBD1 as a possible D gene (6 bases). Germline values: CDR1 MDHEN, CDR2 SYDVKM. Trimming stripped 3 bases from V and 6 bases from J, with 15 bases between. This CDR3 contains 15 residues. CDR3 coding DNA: TGTGCCAGCAGTTTTTCCCGGACAGAGAGTCAGCCCCAGCATTTT. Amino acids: CASSFSRTESQPQHF.

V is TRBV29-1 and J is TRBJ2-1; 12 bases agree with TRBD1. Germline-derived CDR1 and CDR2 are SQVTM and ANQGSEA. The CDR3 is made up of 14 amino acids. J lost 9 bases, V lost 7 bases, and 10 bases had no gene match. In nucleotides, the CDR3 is TGCAGCGGGGAACCGGGACAGGGGGCGGGTGAGCAGTTCTTC. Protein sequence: CSGEPGQGAGEQFF.

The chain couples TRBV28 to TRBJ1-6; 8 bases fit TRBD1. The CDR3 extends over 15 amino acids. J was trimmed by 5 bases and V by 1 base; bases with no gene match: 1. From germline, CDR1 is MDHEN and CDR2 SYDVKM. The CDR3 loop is CASSLSDRDNSPLHF. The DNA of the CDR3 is TGTGCCAGCAGTTTATCGGACAGGGATAATTCACCCCTCCACTTT.

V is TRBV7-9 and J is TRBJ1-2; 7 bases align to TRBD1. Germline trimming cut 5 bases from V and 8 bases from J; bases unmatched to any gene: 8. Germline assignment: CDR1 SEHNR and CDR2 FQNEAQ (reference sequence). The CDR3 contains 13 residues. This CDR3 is CASSPTTGNGYTF. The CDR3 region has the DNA TGTGCCAGCAGCCCCACGACAGGGAACGGCTACACCTTC.

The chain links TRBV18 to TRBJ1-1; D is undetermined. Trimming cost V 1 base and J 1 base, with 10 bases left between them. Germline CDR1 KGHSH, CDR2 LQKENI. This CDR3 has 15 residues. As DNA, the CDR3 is TGTGCCAGCTCACCACAGTTATTCCAGAACACTGAAGCTTTCTTT. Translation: CASSPQLFQNTEAFF.

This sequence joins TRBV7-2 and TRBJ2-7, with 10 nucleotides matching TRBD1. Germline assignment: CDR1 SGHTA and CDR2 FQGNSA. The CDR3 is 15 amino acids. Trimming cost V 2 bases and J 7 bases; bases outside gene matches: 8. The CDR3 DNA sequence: TGTGCCAGCAGCTTATACCCAGGACAGGGGGGAGAGCAGTACTTC. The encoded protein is CASSLYPGQGGEQYF.

In nucleotides, the CDR3 is TGTGCCAGCAGTCGTACATTGACTAACTATGGCTACACCTTC. Its protein is CASSRTLTNYGYTF. The gene calls are TRBV5-6 and TRBJ1-2; unclear D gene. Germline CDR1 reads SGHDT; CDR2 reads YYEEEE. The CDR3 consists of 14 residues. V was shortened by 5 bases and J by 0 bases, with 11 bases between the two germline ends.

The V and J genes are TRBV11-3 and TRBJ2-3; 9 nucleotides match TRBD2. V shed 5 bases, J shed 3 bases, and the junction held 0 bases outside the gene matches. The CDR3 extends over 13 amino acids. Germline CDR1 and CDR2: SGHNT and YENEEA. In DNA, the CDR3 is TGTGCCAGCAGCAGCGGGAGGACAGATACGCAGTATTTT. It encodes CASSSGRTDTQYF.

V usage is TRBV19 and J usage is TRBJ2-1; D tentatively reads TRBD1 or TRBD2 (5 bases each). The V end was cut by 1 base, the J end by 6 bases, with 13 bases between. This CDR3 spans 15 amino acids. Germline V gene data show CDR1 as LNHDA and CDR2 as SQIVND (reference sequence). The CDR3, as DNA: TGTGCCAGTAGTATAGCTGGACTGGGGCCCAATGAGCAGTTCTTC. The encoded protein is CASSIAGLGPNEQFF.

The CDR3 DNA follows: TGTGCCAGCAGGGGAGGTGGACAGGGAAGTAACGAGCAGTACTTC. It translates to CASRGGGQGSNEQYF. The chain couples TRBV27 to TRBJ2-7; 8 nucleotides align to TRBD1. Germline assignment: CDR1 MNHEY and CDR2 SMNVEV (reference sequence). V trimming: 6 bases; J trimming: 5 bases; junction bases outside the gene matches: 12. The CDR3 runs 15 residues.

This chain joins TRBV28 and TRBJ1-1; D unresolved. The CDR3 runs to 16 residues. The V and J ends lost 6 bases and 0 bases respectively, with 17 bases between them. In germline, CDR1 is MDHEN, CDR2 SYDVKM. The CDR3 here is CASSTTSPIMNTEAFF. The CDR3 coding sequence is TGTGCCAGCAGCACCACAAGCCCTATTATGAACACTGAAGCTTTCTTT.

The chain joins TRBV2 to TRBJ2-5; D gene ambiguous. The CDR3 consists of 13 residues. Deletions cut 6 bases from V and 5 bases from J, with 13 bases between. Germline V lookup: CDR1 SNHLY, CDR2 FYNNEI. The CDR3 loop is CASSADSSETQYF. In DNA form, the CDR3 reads TGTGCCAGCAGCGCCGACTCATCGGAGACCCAGTACTTC.

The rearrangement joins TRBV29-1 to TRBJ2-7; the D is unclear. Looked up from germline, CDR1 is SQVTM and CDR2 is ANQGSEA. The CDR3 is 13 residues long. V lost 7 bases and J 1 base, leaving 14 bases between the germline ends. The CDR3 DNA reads TGCAGCGCTGGTAATGGGCTTTCCTACGAGCAGTACTTC. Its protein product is CSAGNGLSYEQYF.